This TCR beta chain was identified in a study of tumor-infiltrating lymphocytes in primary liver carcinoma. About the research overall: Male and female patients aged 30 to 69 years made up the cohort.

Starting material of around 490 ng total RNA yielded TCR beta cDNA via a constant-region primer. Libraries of TCR beta came from three nested multiplex PCR rounds with slightly modified ARM-PCR. Forward primers for TRBV1-TRBV30 and a C-beta reverse primer served the first two PCR rounds, at around 11 cycles each. TCRdb called the multiplex PCR reads again in MiXCR, with one record for every CDR3 protein. The sample contains fewer than 350,000 distinct CDR3 sequences, approximately 65% of which appear only once. Germline DNA was also extracted, with blood RNA taken from unsorted whole blood. With respect to this clonotype: One end of the junction varies from germline; a read error may be responsible.

This CDR3 has 13 amino acids. Germline-derived CDR1 and CDR2 are SGHNT and YENEEA. This TCR derives from a man in his forties with primary liver carcinoma and hepatitis B virus infection. The chain employs TRBV11-3 and TRBJ2-1, with D tentatively TRBD1 (5 bases). The specimen sequenced was peripheral blood. The CDR3 protein is CACSLGHDNEQFF. The CDR3 DNA follows: TGTGCCTGCAGCTTAGGACATGACAATGAGCAGTTCTTC. The whole variable domain, remainder taken from reference TRBV11-3 and TRBJ2-1, is EAGVVQSPRYKIIEKKQPVAFWCNPISGHNTLYWYLQNLGQGPELLIRYENEEAVDDSQLPKDRFSAERLKGVDSTLKIQPAELGDSAVYLCACSLGHDNEQFFGPGTRLTVL.